Listed below are T cell receptor beta chains from one sample, sequenced in a study of OX40 agonist ivuxolimab in advanced cancers. Using immunoSEQ multiplex PCR, the repertoire was profiled, and TCRdb retains in-frame clones only, with some absent. The table shows 15,000 to 20,000 clones, with around 79% occurring only once. The input for sequencing was CD4+ or CD8+ T cells sorted from blood, taken in a trial of the OX40 agonist ivuxolimab. Receptors originate from an adult with an advanced solid tumor such as melanoma, head and neck, liver or kidney cancer. The CDR3 runs from the conserved cysteine through the conserved F or W. D genes are given only for firm matches. Part of the rows lack a size; the others show once, few, many or a class for expanded clones.

CAISVNYGYTF TGTGCCATCTCCGTAAACTATGGCTACACCTTC TRBJ1-2 NA NA 11 TRBV6-6
CASSSITGELFF TGTGCCAGCAGTTCCATCACCGGGGAGCTGTTTTTT TRBJ2-2 NA NA 12 TRBV6-5
CASSPASSSTDTQYF TGTGCCAGCAGTCCAGCGTCCTCTAGCACAGATACGCAGTATTTT TRBJ2-3 NA NA 15 TRBV28
CASSLITGFQETQYF TGTGCCAGCAGTTTAATCACGGGGTTTCAAGAGACCCAGTACTTC TRBJ2-5 few NA 15 TRBV28
CASSQSRFGEQYF TGTGCCAGCAGCCAGAGCAGGTTTGGCGAGCAGTACTTC TRBJ2-7 few NA 13 TRBV7-9
CASSQDYGYSYEQYF TGTGCCAGCAGCCAAGATTACGGATACTCCTACGAGCAGTACTTC TRBJ2-7 NA NA 15 TRBV14
CASSSAPDTQYF TGTGCCAGCAGTTCAGCCCCAGATACGCAGTATTTT TRBJ2-3 NA NA 12 TRBV27
CASSFSLAGGRETQYF TGTGCCAGCAGCTTTTCACTAGCGGGGGGAAGAGAGACCCAGTACTTC TRBJ2-5 once TRBD2 16 TRBV5-4
CASSYSLTGELFF TGTGCCAGCAGTTACTCTCTCACCGGGGAGCTGTTTTTT TRBJ2-2 NA NA 13 TRBV6-6
CASSYFGGSYEQYF TGTGCCAGCAGTTACTTTGGGGGTTCCTACGAGCAGTACTTC TRBJ2-7 NA NA 14 TRBV6-5
CASSQDTGRTDEQYF TGCGCCAGCAGCCAAGATACAGGGCGGACGGACGAGCAGTACTTC TRBJ2-7 few NA 15 TRBV4-1
CASRMNTGELFF TGTGCCAGCCGAATGAACACCGGGGAGCTGTTTTTT TRBJ2-2 NA NA 12 TRBV19
CASSIGTGGAFF TGTGCCAGTAGTATCGGAACGGGAGGAGCTTTCTTT TRBJ1-1 NA NA 12 TRBV19
CASSLGVARDTQYF TGTGCCAGCAGCTTGGGAGTAGCCAGAGATACGCAGTATTTT TRBJ2-3 NA NA 14 TRBV5-4
CAISPGGLYEQYF TGTGCCATCAGCCCAGGGGGCCTCTACGAGCAGTACTTC TRBJ2-7 few TRBD1 13 TRBV10-3
CASSLTSSSYEQYF TGTGCCAGCAGTCTGACTAGCAGCTCCTACGAGCAGTACTTC TRBJ2-7 NA TRBD2 14 TRBV28
CASSQRRTGTVVENEQFF TGTGCCAGCAGCCAAAGACGAACCGGGACCGTGGTAGAAAATGAGCAGTTCTTC TRBJ2-1 NA NA 18 TRBV2
CASSLAGQGSNNEQFF TGTGCCAGCAGCTTAGCGGGACAGGGGTCGAACAATGAGCAGTTCTTC TRBJ2-1 NA TRBD1 16 TRBV7-9
CASSDSIYSGQTYEQYF TGTGCCAGCAGTGATTCGATTTACTCTGGGCAGACCTACGAGCAGTACTTC TRBJ2-7 few NA 17 TRBV25-1
CASSLNGDVGEQYF TGTGCCAGCAGCTTAAATGGGGACGTGGGGGAGCAGTACTTC TRBJ2-7 NA NA 14 TRBV7-9
CASSPVGGGYGYTF TGTGCCAGCAGTCCGGTAGGGGGAGGCTATGGCTACACCTTC TRBJ1-2 NA NA 14 TRBV6-1
CASSPGMGDGSYEQYF TGCGCCAGCAGCCCAGGGATGGGGGACGGCTCCTACGAGCAGTACTTC TRBJ2-7 NA NA 16 TRBV4-3
CASSAPGLAGTPYEQYF TGTGCCAGCAGTGCCCCGGGACTAGCGGGAACCCCCTACGAGCAGTACTTC TRBJ2-7 NA TRBD2 17 TRBV27
CASSYVGGNTEAFF TGTGCCAGCAGTTATGTGGGCGGGAACACTGAAGCTTTCTTT TRBJ1-1 few NA 14 TRBV6-6
CASSWGWSFESYEQYF TGTGCCAGCAGTTGGGGTTGGTCTTTCGAGTCCTACGAGCAGTACTTC TRBJ2-7 medium-sized NA 16 TRBV28
CASSLMRNTIYF TGTGCCAGCAGCTTAATGAGAAACACCATATATTTT TRBJ1-3 once NA 12 TRBV7-9
CASSFGSGGAYGYTF TGTGCCAGCAGTTTCGGATCAGGGGGGGCCTATGGCTACACCTTC TRBJ1-2 NA TRBD1 15 TRBV27
CASSSFSYEQYF TGTGCCAGCAGCTCGTTTTCCTACGAGCAGTACTTC TRBJ2-7 NA NA 12 TRBV11-2
CASSLGGADTIYF TGTGCCAGCAGCTTAGGAGGGGCAGACACCATATATTTT TRBJ1-3 NA NA 13 TRBV7-9
CASRTGTGGANGYTF TGTGCCAGCAGAACCGGGACAGGGGGCGCAAATGGCTACACCTTC TRBJ1-2 NA TRBD1 15 TRBV6-5
CASRSVRAGESYEQYF TGTGCCAGCAGGTCGGTACGGGCAGGGGAATCCTACGAGCAGTACTTC TRBJ2-7 NA NA 16 TRBV7-8
CASSLVPGNEQFF TGTGCCAGCAGCCTGGTACCCGGCAATGAGCAGTTCTTC TRBJ2-1 few NA 13 TRBV14
CASSRYSEDEQFF TGTGCCAGCAGCCGATATTCGGAAGATGAGCAGTTCTTC TRBJ2-1 NA NA 13 TRBV7-6
CSVSAGGELFF TGCAGCGTCTCAGCCGGTGGGGAGCTGTTTTTT TRBJ2-2 few NA 11 TRBV29-1
CSVVGLVVGHTYEQYF TGCAGCGTTGTCGGCTTGGTAGTGGGACACACCTACGAGCAGTACTTC TRBJ2-7 NA NA 16 TRBV29-1
CASSKWPGRGHTEGTEAFF TGTGCCAGCAGCAAATGGCCTGGGCGGGGGCACACGGAGGGCACTGAAGCTTTCTTT TRBJ1-1 NA NA 19 TRBV21-1
CASGPLGGGARETQYF TGTGCCAGCGGACCTCTGGGCGGGGGGGCGCGGGAGACCCAGTACTTC TRBJ2-5 NA TRBD2 16 TRBV7-2
CASSLFQGVGTDTQYF TGTGCCAGCAGCTTATTTCAGGGAGTGGGCACAGATACGCAGTATTTT TRBJ2-3 once NA 16 TRBV13
CASSYGATTATAEAFF TGTGCCAGCAGCTATGGGGCTACGACGGCGACTGCTGAAGCTTTCTTT TRBJ1-1 NA NA 16 TRBV7-4
CASSQGVSAYEQYF TGCGCCAGCAGCCAAGGGGTCTCAGCCTACGAGCAGTACTTC TRBJ2-7 NA NA 14 TRBV4-1
CASSYVTGVPFYGYTF TGTGCCAGCAGTTACGTCACAGGGGTCCCCTTCTATGGCTACACCTTC TRBJ1-2 NA TRBD1 16 TRBV6-5
CASSALGGQTQYF TGTGCCAGCAGCGCGTTGGGGGGACAGACCCAGTACTTC TRBJ2-5 NA NA 13 TRBV5-6